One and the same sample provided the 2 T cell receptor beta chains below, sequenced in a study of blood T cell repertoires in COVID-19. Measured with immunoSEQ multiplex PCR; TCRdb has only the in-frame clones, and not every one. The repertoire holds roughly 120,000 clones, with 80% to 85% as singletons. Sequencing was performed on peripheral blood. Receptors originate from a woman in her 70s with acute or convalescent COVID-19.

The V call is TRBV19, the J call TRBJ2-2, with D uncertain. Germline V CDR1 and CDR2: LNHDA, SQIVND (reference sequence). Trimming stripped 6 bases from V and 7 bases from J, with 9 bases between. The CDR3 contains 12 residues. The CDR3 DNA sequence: TGTGCCAGTAGCCCTGCGAGCGGGGAGCTGTTTTTT. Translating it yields CASSPASGELFF.

The CDR3 sequence: CASTTGTISYEQYF. Written as DNA, the CDR3 is TGCGCCAGCACCACCGGGACTATATCGTACGAGCAGTACTTC. V is TRBV5-1 and J is TRBJ2-7, with 7 bases that match TRBD2. Germline V gene data show CDR1 as SGHRS and CDR2 as YFSETQ. V shed 6 bases and J 4 bases; nucleotides not matched to a gene: 10. This CDR3 has 14 amino acids.